The T cell receptor beta chain described here comes from a study of CD8 T cells in Susac syndrome. Overall study: Susac syndrome patients were untreated, on corticosteroids with some adding intravenous immunoglobulin, or on intravenous immunoglobulin only.

Trimming cost V 0 bases and J 0 bases, with 10 bases left between them. The CDR3 spans 16 residues. Germline V gene sequence: CDR1 SGDLS, CDR2 YYNGEE. The authors reverse transcribed roughly 0.5 to 1 ug RNA with random hexamers. A multiplex approach, immunoSEQ multiplex PCR, amplified TCR beta CDR3 across 54 Vbeta and 13 Jbeta. In TCRdb, the immunoSEQ multiplex PCR reads were re-called with MiXCR into one record per CDR3 protein. Among 150,000 to 200,000 distinct CDR3 sequences listed, about 95% were seen once. This TCR was recovered from a human donor with Susac syndrome. The genes are TRBV9 and TRBJ2-1; no clear D gene. Sequenced input: CD4+ T cells from PBMCs. CDR3 DNA: TGTGCCAGCAGCGTAGATCAGTGGAGCTCCTACAATGAGCAGTTCTTC. Residues: CASSVDQWSSYNEQFF.